A single sample gave rise to the 3 T cell receptor beta chains below, sequenced in a study of blood T cell repertoires in COVID-19. Clones were read by immunoSEQ multiplex PCR, and TCRdb kept only the in-frame ones, dropping some. This sample has around 180,000 clones, with 88% found just once. The sample comprised peripheral blood. These receptors came from a human donor in a cohort sampled during active COVID-19.

The CDR3 nucleotides are TGTGCCAGCAGCTCCTCTCCGGGACAGGGGGCGTCTGGAAACACCATATATTTT. Residues: CASSSSPGQGASGNTIYF. This chain links TRBV7-9 with TRBJ1-3; 12 bases align to TRBD1. V lost 4 bases to trimming and J lost 1 base; unmatched junction nucleotides: 8. The germline gives CDR1 SEHNR, CDR2 FQNEAQ (reference sequence). The CDR3 sequence is 18 residues long.

The chain is built from TRBV9 and TRBJ2-3; 7 nucleotides agree with TRBD1. The CDR3 is 16 amino acids. Looked up from germline, CDR1 is SGDLS and CDR2 is YYNGEE. V lost 5 bases to trimming and J lost 0 bases; unmatched junction nucleotides: 9. This CDR3 is CASRPGTEPSTDTQYF. DNA of the CDR3: TGTGCCAGCAGGCCCGGGACAGAACCTAGCACAGATACGCAGTATTTT.

The rearrangement uses TRBV2 and TRBJ1-1; 8 bases are a match to TRBD1. Germline CDR1 SNHLY, CDR2 FYNNEI. This CDR3 spans 13 amino acids. Trimming at V came to 6 bases and at J to 4 bases, leaving 4 bases not matched to a gene. CDR3 sequence reads: CASRGQASTEAFF. CDR3 bases: TGTGCCAGCAGGGGACAGGCCAGCACTGAAGCTTTCTTT.